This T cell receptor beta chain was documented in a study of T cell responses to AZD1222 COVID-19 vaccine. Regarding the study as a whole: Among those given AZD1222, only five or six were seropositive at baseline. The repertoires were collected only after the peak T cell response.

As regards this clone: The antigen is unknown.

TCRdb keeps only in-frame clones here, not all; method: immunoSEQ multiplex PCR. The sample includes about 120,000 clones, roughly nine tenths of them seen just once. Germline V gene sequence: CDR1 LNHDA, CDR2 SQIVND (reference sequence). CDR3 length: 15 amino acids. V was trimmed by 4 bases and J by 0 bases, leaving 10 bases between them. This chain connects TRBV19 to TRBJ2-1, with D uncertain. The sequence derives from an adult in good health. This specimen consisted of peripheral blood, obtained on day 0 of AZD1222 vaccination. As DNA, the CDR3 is TGTGCCAGTAGTAACGGTCACCGCTCCTACAATGAGCAGTTCTTC. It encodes CASSNGHRSYNEQFF.